This TCR beta chain was obtained from a study of T cells after yellow fever vaccination. MiXCR, run by TCRdb on the 5' RACE reads, gives a single entry per CDR3 protein. The data hold over 300,000 distinct CDR3 sequences, with approximately 4% observed a single time. This clonotype was detected ten times or more. V gave up 2 bases and J gave up 3 bases, with 9 bases separating them. Germline CDR1 SEHNR, CDR2 FQNEAQ (reference sequence). The CDR3 has 14 residues. This TCR came from a man aged 18 to 30 who received the YFV17D yellow fever vaccine. The source material was PBMCs, sampled 5 days after the yellow fever booster vaccination. The chain links TRBV7-9 to TRBJ2-3; possible D gene TRBD2, 5 bases. CDR3 amino acids: CASSLPRVTDTQYF. CDR3 in DNA: TGTGCCAGCAGCTTACCGCGGGTAACAGATACGCAGTATTTT.